The 6 T cell receptor beta chains below all came from one sample that was sequenced in a study of identical twins. TCRdb re-called the 5' RACE reads through MiXCR, storing one row per CDR3 protein. Of around 250,000 distinct CDR3 sequences in the sample, approximately 5.9% are singletons; the top ten hold about 15%. A further study also used this sample, focusing on T cells expressing NK-cell markers.

Sequencing used CD8+ T cells sorted from blood. The source of these receptors is a woman aged 18 to 35 in good health.

DNA of the CDR3: TGTGCCAGCACCCTTGTGTCTGCGGGAGTGGGAATGTACGAGCAGTACTTC. Its protein product is CASTLVSAGVGMYEQYF. This chain links TRBV5-6 with TRBJ2-7; TRBD2 agrees at 7 bases. The CDR3 has 17 residues. Germline trimming cut 6 bases from V and 4 bases from J; bases unmatched to any gene: 19. Germline V gives CDR1 SGHDT, CDR2 YYEEEE.

This clonotype was seen more than once but under ten times. The gene calls are TRBV20-1 and TRBJ1-2; D perhaps matches TRBD1 (6 bases). CDR3 length: 16 residues. V lost 4 bases to trimming and J lost 2 bases, with 20 bases between them. CDR1 and CDR2 (germline): DFQATT, SNEGSKA (reference sequence). The CDR3: CSAKPMDRLRNYGYTF. CDR3 coding DNA: TGCAGTGCTAAACCGATGGACAGACTGCGAAACTATGGCTACACCTTC.

The rearrangement links TRBV27 to TRBJ2-2; D unresolved. This CDR3 region has 15 residues. V was cut by 6 bases and J by 4 bases, with 15 bases left in between. Germline assignment: CDR1 MNHEY and CDR2 SMNVEV (reference sequence). The CDR3 sequence: CASSRVVLSTGELFF. DNA of the CDR3: TGTGCCAGCAGCCGGGTGGTGCTCTCCACCGGGGAGCTGTTTTTT.

The sample holds many counts of this clonotype. The chain recombines TRBV2 with TRBJ2-4, with 9 bases identical to TRBD1. The CDR3 totals 16 residues. J lost 9 bases, V lost 6 bases, and 15 bases had no gene match. Germline V gene lookup returns CDR1 SNHLY and CDR2 FYNNEI. CDR3 DNA sequence: TGTGCCAGCAGCCCGAACCGGGACAGGGTTGACGGCATTCAGTACTTC. As protein: CASSPNRDRVDGIQYF.

This clonotype has more than one count but fewer than ten. The chain joins TRBV27 to TRBJ1-1, with D tentatively TRBD1 (6 bases). Trimming pared 1 base from V and 8 bases from J, leaving 14 bases between. The CDR3 runs 14 residues. Looked up from germline, CDR1 is MNHEY and CDR2 is SMNVEV (reference sequence). The CDR3 DNA reads TGTGCCAGCAGTTTATATCCCCGCGGGGGCGAAGCTTTCTTT. Its translation: CASSLYPRGGEAFF.

In its sample, this clonotype was seen many times. This chain connects TRBV27 to TRBJ2-7; 7 bases are shared with TRBD2. The CDR3 spans 13 residues. Germline lookup yields CDR1 MNHEY and CDR2 SMNVEV (reference sequence). J was trimmed by 6 bases and V by 4 bases; bases with no gene match: 6. CDR3 nucleotide sequence: TGTGCCAGCAGTTCGTTTCCGGGAGGCGAGCAGTACTTC. Protein sequence: CASSSFPGGEQYF.